Included here is one T cell receptor (beta chain) sequence, with context. Its antigen is as yet unknown. The primer mix had 60 Vbeta and 13 Jbeta primers. Produced via immunoSEQ multiplex PCR; TCRdb's table is partial and in-frame only. The profile shows around 110,000 clones, approximately 58% of them singletons. In germline, CDR1 is SQVTM, CDR2 ANQGSEA. The CDR3 runs to 15 residues. Unmatched junction bases numbered 11, after V lost 6 bases and J lost 6 bases. The record originates from a study of cytomegalovirus exposure and HLA in healthy donors. General study findings and limits: Cytomegalovirus-associated TCR beta chains were listed, numbering under 200.

The sequencing input was PBMCs. The gene calls are TRBV29-1 and TRBJ2-3; 11 positions match TRBD2. The receptor's source is a woman aged 25 to 39 in good health and CMV-seronegative. DNA of the CDR3: TGCAGCGTGGCCCTACTAGCGGGAGTAGGGGATACGCAGTATTTT. It translates to CSVALLAGVGDTQYF.